This is a list of T cell receptor beta chains from one sample in a study of blood T cells in healthy people across ages. TCRdb re-analysed the 5' RACE reads in MiXCR, keeping a single row per CDR3 protein. The data show nearly 1 million distinct CDR3 sequences, with roughly half seen just once and 20% to 25% held by the top ten. Sequencing used blood. These receptors originate from a woman aged 60-75 years in good health. CDR3s include the opening cysteine and the closing phenylalanine or tryptophan. The order of the fields is clone size, D gene, V gene, J gene, CDR3 DNA, CDR3 protein. The D gene is left open where the match is weak. Rows give clone size only sometimes, using once, few, many, or a class for an expanded clone.

>once|.|TRBV5-1|TRBJ1-2
TGCGCCAGCAGCTCGTCCGGGACGGACAACTATGGCTACACCTTC
CASSSSGTDNYGYTF
>.|TRBD1|TRBV27|TRBJ2-5
TGTGCCAGCAGTTACAGGGGTAAAGAGACCCAGTACTTC
CASSYRGKETQYF
>.|TRBD2|TRBV7-2|TRBJ2-7
TGTGCCAGCAGCCCCATAGCGGGCCGCGCCTACGAGCAGTACTTC
CASSPIAGRAYEQYF
>few|TRBD2|TRBV12-3/TRBV12-4|TRBJ2-1
TGTGCCAGCAGGCGGGAGGCTCCCAATGAGCAGTTCTTC
CASRREAPNEQFF
>few|TRBD1|TRBV14|TRBJ1-1
TGTGCCAGCAGCCATGCAGGGGGCACTGAAGCTTTCTTT
CASSHAGGTEAFF
>once|TRBD1|TRBV18|TRBJ2-5
TGTGCCAGCTCACCGGACAGGGGCGGAGAGCAGTACTTC
CASSPDRGGEQYF
>once|TRBD2|TRBV11-2|TRBJ2-7
TGTGCCAGCAGCTGGGGAGGGGCCTACGAGCAGTACTTC
CASSWGGAYEQYF
>few|TRBD1|TRBV5-1|TRBJ2-5
TGCGCCAGCAGCCGACTAACAGGGGCGGAGACCCAGTACTTC
CASSRLTGAETQYF
>few|.|TRBV6-2/TRBV6-3|TRBJ2-6
TGTGCCAGCAGTTACCTCGATAGAGGCTCTGGGGCCAACGTCCTGACTTTC
CASSYLDRGSGANVLTF
>.|TRBD1|TRBV20-1|TRBJ2-7
TGCAGTGGGCTAGAGCGGACAGGGGTCGATGAGCAGTACTTC
CSGLERTGVDEQYF
>few|TRBD2|TRBV20-1|TRBJ2-2
TGCAGTGCTAGAAAACTAGCGGGGCCGGCCACCGGGGAGCTGTTTTTT
CSARKLAGPATGELFF
>few|TRBD2|TRBV6-1|TRBJ2-4
TGTGCCAGCAGACTAGCGAACAAAAACATTCAGTACTTC
CASRLANKNIQYF
>few|.|TRBV4-3|TRBJ2-1
TGCGCCAGCAGCCAAAGTGTTGGGTTTTACAATGAGCAGTTCTTC
CASSQSVGFYNEQFF
>.|TRBD2|TRBV7-3|TRBJ2-3
TGTGCCAGCAGCTCAGATGGACTAGCGGGAGTCTCCATATCTGATACGCAGTATTTT
CASSSDGLAGVSISDTQYF
>.|.|TRBV12-3/TRBV12-4|TRBJ1-1
TGTGCCAGCAGGTACGGGACGCTGAACACTGAAGCTTTCTTT
CASRYGTLNTEAFF
>.|.|TRBV6-2/TRBV6-3|TRBJ1-5
TGTGCCAGCAGTTACTTCAGGGTTACCCAGCCCCAGCATTTT
CASSYFRVTQPQHF
>.|TRBD1|TRBV6-5|TRBJ1-4
TGTGCCAGCAGTTCCGGACAGGCGACTAATGAAAAACTGTTTTTT
CASSSGQATNEKLFF
>.|TRBD2|TRBV27|TRBJ2-1
TGTGCCAGCAGACGAGCGGGAGTGAATGAGCAGTTCTTC
CASRRAGVNEQFF
>.|.|TRBV3-1|TRBJ1-2
TGTGCCAGCAGCCTTAAACAGGGTTTAGTAGTTGGCTACACCTTC
CASSLKQGLVVGYTF
>.|.|TRBV6-5|TRBJ2-3
TGTGCCAGCAGGCAAAGGGATACGCAGTATTTT
CASRQRDTQYF
>few|.|TRBV27|TRBJ2-7
TGTGCCAGCAGTTCCTGGACAGTCTCCTACGAGCAGTACTTC
CASSSWTVSYEQYF
>.|.|TRBV28|TRBJ2-5
TGTGCCAGCATCTCCTTAGGGGAAGGGGAAGAGACCCAGTACTTC
CASISLGEGEETQYF
>.|.|TRBV6-2/TRBV6-3|TRBJ2-3
TGTGCCAGCAGTCCTCTTTTCACAGATACGCAGTATTTT
CASSPLFTDTQYF
>.|TRBD2|TRBV7-2|TRBJ2-5
TGTGCCAGCAGCTTAGGAGCAGGGCGGGAGGTAAAAGAGACCCAGTACTTC
CASSLGAGREVKETQYF
>few|TRBD2|TRBV4-3|TRBJ2-3
TGCGCCAGCAGCCAACTAGCGGGAGGATATGATACGCAGTATTTT
CASSQLAGGYDTQYF
>once|.|TRBV6-4|TRBJ2-3
TGTGCCAGCAGTGACACTACTTGGGGCACGCAGTATTTT
CASSDTTWGTQYF
>few|.|TRBV29-1|TRBJ2-7
TGCAGCGTCAAGGACGGGATTTGGGAGCAGTACTTC
CSVKDGIWEQYF
>.|.|TRBV2|TRBJ1-5
TGTGCCACCAAACAGGGAAGCGGCAATCAGCCCCAGCATTTT
CATKQGSGNQPQHF
>.|.|TRBV20-1|TRBJ1-2
TGCAGTGCTAACCGGGACGGAGCTAGGGGCTACACCTTC
CSANRDGARGYTF
>.|TRBD2|TRBV6-5|TRBJ2-1
TGTGCCAGCAGTTTGGCTAGCGGGAGGGATGAGCAGTTCTTC
CASSLASGRDEQFF
>.|TRBD1|TRBV7-9|TRBJ2-3
TGTGCCAGCAGCTTTTTACAGGGGCGGAGCACAGATACGCAGTATTTT
CASSFLQGRSTDTQYF
>.|TRBD2|TRBV4-2|TRBJ2-7
TGTGCCAGCAGCCAGATTAGCGGGAGTAACGAGCAGTACTTC
CASSQISGSNEQYF
>.|.|TRBV29-1|TRBJ1-2
TGCAGCGTGAAGTCGGGGGATGGCTACACCTTC
CSVKSGDGYTF
>.|.|TRBV9|TRBJ2-2
TGTGCCAGCAGCGTGGTGGACGCGAACACCGGGGAGCTGTTTTTT
CASSVVDANTGELFF
>few|TRBD2|TRBV6-1|TRBJ2-3
TGTGCCAGCAAAGGACTAGCGGGAGTAGCAGATACGCAGTATTTT
CASKGLAGVADTQYF
>.|TRBD2|TRBV4-1|TRBJ2-5
TGCGCCAGCAGCCCAGAGACTAGCGGGGTCTCTGGGGAGACCCAGTACTTC
CASSPETSGVSGETQYF
>.|TRBD2|TRBV12-3/TRBV12-4|TRBJ2-1
TGTGCCAGCAGTCTGGTAGCGGGAGTCGGTGTTGAGCAGTTCTTC
CASSLVAGVGVEQFF